This is a list of T cell receptor beta chains from one sample in a study of blood T cell repertoires in COVID-19. The repertoire was sequenced with immunoSEQ multiplex PCR; TCRdb's copy has only in-frame clones and lacks some. The table lists around 170,000 clones, about 86% of them singletons. The sequenced sample was peripheral blood. Source of these receptors: a young man with active or convalescent COVID-19. The CDR3 runs from the conserved cysteine through the conserved F or W. The order of the fields is V gene, J gene, clone size, D gene, CDR3 DNA, CDR3 protein. D genes are given only for firm matches. Some rows mark clone size as missing; the rest say once, few, many or name a class of expanded clone.

TRBV29-1	TRBJ2-2	NA	NA	TGCAGCGTTGGACAGATCAACACCGGGGAGCTGTTTTTT	CSVGQINTGELFF
TRBV10-2	TRBJ2-5	few	TRBD2	TGCGCCAGCAGTGAGGTTAGCGGGAGAGCGGAGACCCAGTACTTC	CASSEVSGRAETQYF
TRBV13	TRBJ2-7	NA	TRBD2	TGTGCCAGCAGCTCGACTAGCGGGAGTGTATACGAGCAGTACTTC	CASSSTSGSVYEQYF
TRBV14	TRBJ1-2	NA	NA	TGTGCCAGCAGCCAAGGGGGGGTACAAAACTATGGCTACACCTTC	CASSQGGVQNYGYTF
TRBV30	TRBJ2-1	few	TRBD2	TGTGCCTGGAGTCCAGCGGGAGGGGGAAAGTACAATGAGCAGTTCTTC	CAWSPAGGGKYNEQFF
TRBV6-6	TRBJ2-5	NA	TRBD2	TGTGCCAGCAGTTATAACAGCGGGGAGCAAGAGACCCAGTACTTC	CASSYNSGEQETQYF
TRBV6-2/TRBV6-3	TRBJ2-1	few	NA	TGTGCCAGCAGTTACTCGTCAGGGGCGAAAGGCAATGAGCAGTTCTTC	CASSYSSGAKGNEQFF
TRBV2	TRBJ1-5	NA	TRBD1	TGTGCCAGCAGTCCACAGGGGGCTCGGAATCAGCCCCAGCATTTT	CASSPQGARNQPQHF
TRBV29-1	TRBJ1-1	NA	NA	TGCAGCGTTGGAACCCAGCAGCTTAGTACTGGGGGGTTT	CSVGTQQLSTGGF
TRBV7-2	TRBJ2-3	NA	NA	TGTGCCAGCAGCTCACAAGCGGACACAGATACGCAGTATTTT	CASSSQADTDTQYF
TRBV14	TRBJ1-2	NA	TRBD1	TGTGCCAGCAGCCAATGGCCGGGACAGGGGGAGTATGGCTACACCTTC	CASSQWPGQGEYGYTF
TRBV10-3	TRBJ2-1	NA	TRBD2	TGTGCCATCAGCGACCCAGTAGCGGGGGGGAACAATGAGCAGTTCTTC	CAISDPVAGGNNEQFF
TRBV5-5	TRBJ2-5	NA	TRBD2	TGTGCCAGCAGCTGGGGAGGGGTTGGGCAAGAGACCCAGTACTTC	CASSWGGVGQETQYF
TRBV6-1	TRBJ2-7	NA	NA	TGTGCCAGCAGTGGAGACCCGGACAGACAGATCTCCTACGAGCAGTACTTC	CASSGDPDRQISYEQYF
TRBV6-5	TRBJ1-2	NA	NA	TGTGCCAGCCTGGGAGGGGGGATCGGCTACACCTTC	CASLGGGIGYTF
TRBV5-6	TRBJ2-6	NA	NA	TGTGCCAGCAGCTTGGGGGCAGTTGGGCCCGGGGCCAACGTCCTGACTTTC	CASSLGAVGPGANVLTF
TRBV28	TRBJ1-2	NA	NA	TGTGCCAGCGGAAGGGGCAAGAAGCACTATGGCTACACCTTC	CASGRGKKHYGYTF
TRBV10-3	TRBJ2-3	NA	NA	TGTGCCATCAGTGAGTCAACGAGCACTAGCACAGATACGCAGTATTTT	CAISESTSTSTDTQYF
TRBV6-5	TRBJ2-7	NA	TRBD2	TGTGCCAGCAGGAGGACTAGCGCGGCTAACGAGCAGTACTTC	CASRRTSAANEQYF
TRBV6-1	TRBJ1-1	NA	NA	TGTGCCAGCAGTGAGGACAGGAACACTGAAGCTTTCTTT	CASSEDRNTEAFF
TRBV10-3	TRBJ1-5	NA	NA	TGTGCCATCAGTGAGTCGTATAGGGGCCGCAATCAGCCCCAGCATTTT	CAISESYRGRNQPQHF
TRBV3-1/TRBV3-2	TRBJ1-5	NA	TRBD1	TGTGCCAGCAGCCAAAACCCCCTCCGAGGGGGCGCGGGGCAGCCCCAGCATTTT	CASSQNPLRGGAGQPQHF
TRBV5-1	TRBJ2-5	NA	TRBD1	TGCGCCAGCAGCTTGACAGGGGTCGATGGGACCCAGTACTTC	CASSLTGVDGTQYF
TRBV6-5	TRBJ2-1	NA	NA	TGTGCCAGCAGTTACTCGAGCGACCCTGGCTATGAGCAGTTCTTC	CASSYSSDPGYEQFF
TRBV18	TRBJ2-5	NA	NA	TGTGCCAGCTCACCATCAGGGGAGGGAGAGACCCAGTACTTC	CASSPSGEGETQYF
TRBV20-1	TRBJ1-1	NA	NA	TGCAGTGCTAGGAGCAACACTGAAGCTTTCTTT	CSARSNTEAFF
TRBV7-2	TRBJ1-6	NA	TRBD1	TGTGCCAGCAGCTTGGGACAGAGTAATTCACCCCTCCACTTT	CASSLGQSNSPLHF
TRBV30	TRBJ1-6	NA	TRBD1	TGTGCCTGGAGTGCTTACAGGGGAAATAATTCACCCCTCCACTTT	CAWSAYRGNNSPLHF
TRBV2	TRBJ1-4	NA	TRBD1	TGTGCCAGCAGGTTTCGCGAACAGGGGGCTAATGAAAAACTGTTTTTT	CASRFREQGANEKLFF
TRBV28	TRBJ1-5	NA	TRBD1	TGTGCCAGCAGTTCCCCGGGACAGTCTCGGCAGCCCCAGCATTTT	CASSSPGQSRQPQHF